Sequencing of this T cell receptor beta chain was carried out in a study of T cell repertoires in cytomegalovirus infection. Study-wide context: Well-studied HLA-B-restricted epitopes and recently identified HLA-C-restricted epitopes of CMV were both used in the study. CMV infection plus the matching HLA type was flagged by public TCR beta signatures.

TCRdb analysed the reads with MiXCR anew, one entry per CDR3 protein. The repertoire has hundreds of thousands of distinct CDR3 sequences, roughly 31% of them found once; the top ten carry around 15%. Study-wide findings and caveats: The study found HLA-C-restricted CMV-specific TCR beta clonotypes dominating the ex vivo response.

There are 16 residues in the CDR3. The V end was cut by 3 bases, the J end by 7 bases, with 19 bases between. Germline V gives CDR1 MDHEN, CDR2 SYDVKM. A note on this clonotype: Its antigen is not identified.

V is TRBV28 and J is TRBJ1-5, with a possible D match to TRBD1 (5 bases). The source material was cultured CD8+ T cells from PBMCs, sampled from culture after CMV antigen stimulation. The sequence derives from a human donor in good health (CMV status not recorded). Some clones in this sample may be carry-over from other donors' samples. The CDR3 DNA sequence: TGTGCCAGCAGTTTCAAAACGGGGGGGATGGGGCAGCCCCAGCATTTT. It is translated as CASSFKTGGMGQPQHF.